Presented here are 5 T cell receptor beta chains from one specimen sequenced in a study of T cell clones after liver transplantation. The protocol was immunoSEQ multiplex PCR, while the TCRdb copy is restricted to in-frame clones and leaves out a portion. This sample has approximately 100,000 clones; approximately 79% occur once, and the top ten carry about 3%. Material: CD4+ T cells from blood, obtained approximately 50 months after liver transplant. Every receptor here comes from a human patient who received a liver transplant. Some T cells may possibly be graft donor cells.

This clone occurred once. This rearrangement joins TRBV7-3 to TRBJ2-1; 10 positions match TRBD2. V shed 5 bases and J 7 bases; nucleotides not matched to a gene: 11. Germline assignment: CDR1 SGHTA and CDR2 FQGTGA. CDR3 length: 16 amino acids. CDR3 coding DNA: TGTGCCAGCAGCCTATTAGCGGGAGGAGGGCGGAATGAGCAGTTCTTC. Translated, it gives CASSLLAGGGRNEQFF. Full variable domain (remainder filled in from reference TRBV7-3 and TRBJ2-1): GAGVSQTPSNKVTEKGKYVELRCDPISGHTALYWYRQSLGQGPEFLIYFQGTGAADDSGLPNDRFFAVRPEGSVSTLKIQRTERGDSAVYLCASSLLAGGGRNEQFFGPGTRLTVL.

CDR3 residues: CASWVLGPPNTEAFF. The DNA for the CDR3 is TGTGCCAGCTGGGTCCTGGGGCCTCCGAACACTGAAGCTTTCTTT. The chain recombines TRBV27 with TRBJ1-1; maybe TRBD1 (5 bases). The germline gives CDR1 MNHEY, CDR2 SMNVEV (reference sequence). The CDR3 is made up of 15 amino acids. The V and J ends lost 8 bases and 1 base respectively, with 17 bases between them.

The rearrangement uses TRBV28 and TRBJ1-5, with no clear D. The CDR3 totals 13 residues. The V gene lost 2 bases and the J gene lost 0 bases, with 2 bases spanning the gap. Germline CDR1 is MDHEN and CDR2 is SYDVKM. CDR3 sequence (DNA): TGTGCCAGCAGTTTAATTAGCAATCAGCCCCAGCATTTT. The encoded protein is CASSLISNQPQHF.

The chain recombines TRBV5-1 with TRBJ1-1, with D tentatively TRBD1 (6 bases). V lost 1 base and J lost 4, with 17 bases in between. CDR3 length equals 16 residues. The germline gives CDR1 SGHRS, CDR2 YFSETQ. Written as DNA, the CDR3 is TGCGCCAGCAGCTTGTTAAAGGGGGTCCTGGGCACTGAAGCTTTCTTT. This encodes CASSLLKGVLGTEAFF.

The chain employs TRBV9 and TRBJ2-7, with D hard to call. V was clipped by 0 bases and J by 2 bases, with 9 bases between them. There are 14 residues in the CDR3. CDR1 is SGDLS, CDR2 YYNGEE, per germline. The CDR3 here is CASSVGGPAYEQYF. Here the CDR3 DNA reads TGTGCCAGCAGCGTAGGAGGACCTGCCTACGAGCAGTACTTC.